These 22 T cell receptor beta chains were sequenced from one sample in a study of cytomegalovirus exposure and HLA in healthy donors. Primers: 60 Vbeta forward and 13 Jbeta reverse. Generated by immunoSEQ multiplex PCR, the TCRdb table keeps only in-frame clones and is missing some. The profile shows approximately 100,000 clones, more than 75% of them singletons. The sequencing input was PBMCs. These receptors all stem from a woman in her 40s in good health and CMV-seropositive.

This clone was detected once. V usage is TRBV30 and J usage is TRBJ1-1, with D possibly matching TRBD1 (6 bases). CDR1 is GTSNPN and CDR2 is SVGIG in the germline V gene (reference sequence). Between the trimmed V and J ends, which lost 0 bases and 0 bases, there was a span of 14 bases. This CDR3 is built from 16 residues. In DNA, the CDR3 is TGTGCCTGGAGTGTACTTTCTGGGACAATGAACACTGAAGCTTTCTTT. Its protein product is CAWSVLSGTMNTEAFF.

The V gene is TRBV6-5, the J gene TRBJ2-7, with TRBD2 matching 8 bases. J was trimmed by 1 base and V by 8 bases; bases with no gene match: 1. CDR3 size: 12 residues. CDR1 MNHEY and CDR2 SVGAGI come from the germline V gene. The CDR3 reads CASGTRSYEQYF. CDR3 in DNA: TGTGCCAGCGGGACTAGATCCTACGAGCAGTACTTC.

The CDR3 bases are TGTGCCAGCAGTGGCGGTGTGTCTCAGCCCCAGCATTTT. This gives the protein CASSGGVSQPQHF. This sequence joins TRBV2 and TRBJ1-5; no clear D gene. Germline CDR1 reads SNHLY; CDR2 reads FYNNEI. The CDR3 contains 13 residues. Trimming took off 4 bases at V and 6 bases at J, with 10 bases between the two ends.

This chain uses TRBV30 with TRBJ1-5; a weak D match, TRBD1 (5 bases). The CDR3 is 16 amino acids. CDR1 and CDR2 (germline): GTSNPN, SVGIG (reference sequence). The V and J ends lost 2 bases and 5 bases respectively, with 19 bases between them. Here the CDR3 reads CAWSLSGVQGYQPQHF. CDR3 in DNA: TGTGCCTGGAGTTTAAGTGGGGTCCAGGGATATCAGCCCCAGCATTTT.

This clone was counted between two and nine times. The V and J genes are TRBV7-9 and TRBJ2-2; no firm D call. V was clipped by 2 bases and J by 6 bases, with 7 bases between them. CDR3 length: 13 amino acids. In germline, CDR1 is SEHNR, CDR2 FQNEAQ (reference sequence). CDR3 amino acids: CASSLLRSGELFF. The CDR3 coding sequence is TGTGCCAGCAGCTTATTGCGGTCCGGGGAGCTGTTTTTT.

The CDR3 DNA reads as TGTGCCAGCAGTTTCGCGGCGGGGGGGCCTTACGAGCAGTACTTC. Translated, it gives CASSFAAGGPYEQYF. V and J are TRBV27 and TRBJ2-7, with TRBD2 identical over 9 bases. V gave up 3 bases and J gave up 4 bases; unmatched junction bases: 7. The length of the CDR3 is 15 residues. Germline V gene data show CDR1 as MNHEY and CDR2 as SMNVEV (reference sequence).

This sequence joins TRBV10-2 and TRBJ1-2; 8 bases are a match to TRBD1. The trim removed 3 bases at V and 6 bases at J, leaving 6 bases unmatched. The CDR3 has 14 amino acids. Germline lookup yields CDR1 WSHSY and CDR2 SAAADI. Written as DNA, the CDR3 is TGCGCCAGCAGTGACTTAACAGGGGGGAATGGCTACACCTTC. It is translated as CASSDLTGGNGYTF.

The chain recombines TRBV4-1 with TRBJ2-2; 10 bases are shared with TRBD2. This CDR3 contains 14 residues. Germline values: CDR1 MGHRA, CDR2 YSYEKL. Trimming at V came to 7 bases and at J to 8 bases, leaving 7 bases not matched to a gene. The CDR3 DNA is TGCGCCAGCACCTTAGGACTAGCGGAGGGGGAGCTGTTTTTT. Its protein is CASTLGLAEGELFF.

The chain couples TRBV19 to TRBJ2-7, with a weak D call TRBD1 (5 bases). From germline, CDR1 is LNHDA and CDR2 SQIVND (reference sequence). Trimming removed 4 bases from V and 1 base from J, with 11 bases in between. This CDR3 is built from 14 residues. CDR3 loop: CASSTDSISYEQYF. CDR3 nucleotide sequence: TGTGCCAGTAGTACCGACAGCATTTCCTACGAGCAGTACTTC.

The chain has TRBV6-6 and TRBJ1-5, with 9 bases fitting TRBD1. Losses at the gene ends were 5 bases for V and 5 bases for J; bases not matched to a gene: 7. The CDR3 totals 15 residues. The germline V gene has CDR1 MNHNY and CDR2 SVGAGI (reference sequence). CDR3 residues: CASSGRDRVDQPQHF. In nucleotides, the CDR3 is TGTGCCAGCAGTGGCCGGGACAGGGTCGATCAGCCCCAGCATTTT.

A single count supports this clone. The chain carries TRBV30 and TRBJ1-2; D is undetermined. V was trimmed by 3 bases and J by 3 bases, leaving 11 bases between them. Germline V gives CDR1 GTSNPN, CDR2 SVGIG (reference sequence). The CDR3 contains 13 residues. The CDR3, as DNA: TGTGCCTGGAGGGAGGGTTTAGACTATGGCTACACCTTC. It codes for CAWREGLDYGYTF.

The rearrangement links TRBV11-3 to TRBJ2-7, with 7 positions matching TRBD1. CDR1 and CDR2 from the germline V gene are SGHNT and YENEEA. With V trimmed by 4 bases and J by 3 bases, 9 bases remained unmatched. The CDR3 covers 15 residues. CDR3 protein: CASSSSRTGDYEQYF. CDR3 bases: TGTGCCAGCAGCTCCAGCCGGACAGGCGACTACGAGCAGTACTTC.

V is TRBV6-1 and J is TRBJ1-5, with 10 nucleotides matching TRBD1. Trimming cost V 6 bases and J 6 bases; bases outside gene matches: 8. The germline gives CDR1 MNHNS, CDR2 SASEGT. The CDR3 is made up of 15 amino acids. CDR3 sequence (DNA): TGTGCCAGCAGATGGGACAGGGGTACGAGTCAGCCCCAGCATTTT. Protein sequence: CASRWDRGTSQPQHF.

The chain couples TRBV7-8 to TRBJ1-3; D is perhaps TRBD1 (5 bases). The V gene's germline CDR1 is SGHVS and CDR2 FQNEAQ. V lost 5 bases, J lost 0 bases, and 17 bases lay in between. This CDR3 contains 17 residues. The CDR3 coding sequence is TGTGCCAGCAGCGGGAGGGGACCCAGGGTCTCTGGAAACACCATATATTTT. It yields the protein CASSGRGPRVSGNTIYF.

This rearrangement joins TRBV7-9 to TRBJ1-5; D remains unclear. V dropped 1 base and J dropped 0 bases, with 10 bases sitting between them. Germline V lookup: CDR1 SEHNR, CDR2 FQNEAQ (reference sequence). CDR3 length equals 16 residues. This CDR3 reads CASSLEGGNSNQPQHF. The CDR3 DNA is TGTGCCAGCAGCTTAGAGGGAGGGAATAGCAATCAGCCCCAGCATTTT. Complete variable domain (other parts from reference TRBV7-9 and TRBJ1-5): DTGVSQNPRHKITKRGQNVTFRCDPISEHNRLYWYRQTLGQGPEFLTYFQNEAQLEKSRLLSDRFSAERPKGSFSTLEIQRTEQGDSAMYLCASSLEGGNSNQPQHFGDGTRLSIL.

The count of this clone is one. The chain combines TRBV9 with TRBJ2-7; D is unresolved. Germline CDR1 and CDR2: SGDLS and YYNGEE. V was pared by 4 bases and J by 3 bases, with 5 bases between. The CDR3 covers 11 residues. The CDR3 DNA reads TGTGCCAGCAGCTCCCTCTACGAGCAGTACTTC. Protein: CASSSLYEQYF.

The chain carries TRBV5-1 and TRBJ2-2; D unclear. The V gene's germline CDR1 is SGHRS and CDR2 YFSETQ. The CDR3 sequence is 15 residues long. V was trimmed by 6 bases and J by 2 bases, leaving 14 bases between them. CDR3 nucleotide sequence: TGCGCCAGCAAACTCCTACAGATTAACACCGGGGAGCTGTTTTTT. Protein sequence: CASKLLQINTGELFF. Full variable domain (rest looked up from reference TRBV5-1 and TRBJ2-2): KAGVTQTPRYLIKTRGQQVTLSCSPISGHRSVSWYQQTPGQGLQFLFEYFSETQRNKGNFPGRFSGRQFSNSRSEMNVSTLELGDSALYLCASKLLQINTGELFFGEGSRLTVL.

The chain links TRBV6-5 to TRBJ1-2; 8 bases line up with TRBD1. The J segment lost 8 bases and the V segment lost 2 bases, leaving 7 bases of the junction unmatched. Germline loops: CDR1 MNHEY, CDR2 SVGAGI. This CDR3 is 14 amino acids long. Written as DNA, the CDR3 is TGTGCCAGCAGTTACGGGGGACAGGTCGGCGGCTACACCTTC. Its translation: CASSYGGQVGGYTF.

V gene TRBV7-6 combines with J gene TRBJ1-2; 7 bases match TRBD1. Trimming cost V 5 bases and J 3 bases; bases outside gene matches: 6. The CDR3 runs to 14 residues. The germline V gene encodes CDR1 SGHVS and CDR2 FNYEAQ. CDR3 protein: CASSPRQGDYGYTF. The CDR3 DNA follows: TGTGCCAGCAGCCCCCGACAGGGAGACTATGGCTACACCTTC.

This sequence joins TRBV27 and TRBJ2-7; TRBD2 is a possible D gene (5 bases). In germline, CDR1 is MNHEY, CDR2 SMNVEV (reference sequence). The CDR3 contains 15 residues. Trimming left V 2 bases short and J 0 bases short, with 11 bases between. CDR3 nucleotide sequence: TGTGCCAGCAGTTTACTCTCCGGGAACTCCTACGAGCAGTACTTC. Translation gives CASSLLSGNSYEQYF.

As for this clone: Germline and junction disagree at one end, which may indicate a read error. The chain links TRBV6-5 to TRBJ2-7; 11 positions match TRBD2. The CDR3 totals 14 residues. CDR1 and CDR2 from the germline V gene are MNHEY and SVGAGI. CDR3 nucleotides: TGTGCCAGCAGTTCTGGGACTAGCGGACTCGAGCGGTACTTC. The encoded protein is CASSSGTSGLERYF.

The chain is built from TRBV5-1 and TRBJ2-5, with 10 bases that match TRBD2. The J call may be faulty, since TRBJ2-7 better matches the DNA end. This CDR3 is built from 14 residues. Germline V gene lookup returns CDR1 SGHRS and CDR2 YFSETQ. CDR3 sequence: CASRPGLADYEQYF. The DNA for the CDR3 is TGCGCCAGCAGACCCGGACTAGCGGACTACGAGCAGTACTTC.